This T cell receptor beta chain was recovered during a study of T cells expressing NK-cell markers (TCRdb year 2020). About the investigation overall: Three sorted T-cell subsets (CD3+CD56+NKG2C+, CD3+CD56+NKG2C- and CD3+CD56-NKG2C+) from seven to nine donors had their TCR beta-chain repertoires profiled. Among the eight sequenced donors, seven were HCMV-seropositive and one was HCMV-seronegative. The eight sequenced donors were randomly selected healthy volunteers, three men and five women. Sequencing of the libraries produced 2 x 150 bp reads on Illumina HiSeq 2000/2500, MiSeq or NextSeq. Overall study results and their limits: Whether the expanded NKG2C-expressing T cell clones were specific for HCMV antigens remained unclear. In more than 5 donors, the dominant CD3+CD56+NKG2C+ clonotypes were found to rank among the top 10 CD8+ clonotypes and to make up roughly 1.0-8% of CD8+ T cells. Those dominant clonotypes were again the most abundant among CD3+CD56-NKG2C+ cells in a handful of donors, at about 28.3-65%.

The cysteine opens and the phenylalanine closes a CDR3 of 15 amino acids. DNA was not recorded. Taken from the germline V gene, the CDR1 and CDR2 loops are SGHAT and FQNNGV. HCMV serostatus was determined by detecting HCMV-specific IgG in serum with a commercial ELISA kit. Peripheral blood mononuclear cells were isolated from blood by Ficoll density gradient centrifugation. In the case of this clonotype: Its cognate antigen has yet to be identified.

The sequencing machine was an Illumina HiSeq 2000. TCR beta cDNA libraries were prepared using 5'RACE template switching, which introduced a universal primer site and unique molecular identifiers. Synthesis of cDNA was primed from the TCR beta constant segment and was followed by two consecutive PCR amplification steps. The paper's data handling went like this. MIGEC handled demultiplexing of the reads and grouping by UMI, while MiTCR was used to assemble and quantify clonotypes. To exclude erroneous sequences, only TCR cDNA sequences supported by at least two reads were retained. The tcR package was used for downstream repertoire analysis, and clonotypes were matched across fractions by CDR3 nucleotide sequence plus V segment. VDJmatch was used to annotate antigen specificity against VDJdb, with one amino acid substitution allowed in CDR3. TCRdb reprocessed the reads and lists each CDR3 protein sequence as a single entry, with no DNA. The V and J calls reflect TCRdb's pipeline rather than the authors' work. For this sample, the table gives 350,000 to 400,000 distinct CDR3 sequences. Over 8.5% of the sample rests with the top ten.

The chain was built from TRBV11-2 and TRBJ2-5; without DNA, the TCRdb call of TRBD1 cannot be checked. The clonotype comes from a woman in her forties or fifties in good health. Donor details come from another sample of the same person, matched by shared clones. The sample consisted of blood T cells: a sorted CD56 or NKG2C T cell subset, CD4+ or CD8+ T cells, or bulk PBMC T cells (not recorded which). The CDR3 has the sequence CASSARQGVQETQYF.